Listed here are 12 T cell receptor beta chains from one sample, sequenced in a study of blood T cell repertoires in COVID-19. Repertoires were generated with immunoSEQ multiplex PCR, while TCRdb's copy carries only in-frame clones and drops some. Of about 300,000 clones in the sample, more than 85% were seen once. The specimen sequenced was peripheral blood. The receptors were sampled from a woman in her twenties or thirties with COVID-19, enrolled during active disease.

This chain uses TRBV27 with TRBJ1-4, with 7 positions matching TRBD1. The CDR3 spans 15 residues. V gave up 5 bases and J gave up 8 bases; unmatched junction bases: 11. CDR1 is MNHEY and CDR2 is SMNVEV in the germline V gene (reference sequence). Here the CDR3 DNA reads TGTGCCAGCAGTCCCTCCCGGGACAGAGGCGAAAAACTGTTTTTT. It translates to CASSPSRDRGEKLFF.

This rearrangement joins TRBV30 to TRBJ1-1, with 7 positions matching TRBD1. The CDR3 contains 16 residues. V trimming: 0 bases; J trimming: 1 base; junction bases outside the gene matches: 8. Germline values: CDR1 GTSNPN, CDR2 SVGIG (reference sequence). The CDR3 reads CAWSVRVGTANTEAFF. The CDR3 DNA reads TGTGCCTGGAGTGTACGGGTCGGGACAGCGAACACTGAAGCTTTCTTT.

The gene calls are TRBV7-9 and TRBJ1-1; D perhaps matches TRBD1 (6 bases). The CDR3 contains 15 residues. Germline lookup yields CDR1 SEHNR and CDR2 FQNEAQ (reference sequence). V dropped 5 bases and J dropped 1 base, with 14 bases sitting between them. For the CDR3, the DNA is TGTGCCAGCAGCCGCTGGGACACAAAGAACACTGAAGCTTTCTTT. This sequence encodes CASSRWDTKNTEAFF.

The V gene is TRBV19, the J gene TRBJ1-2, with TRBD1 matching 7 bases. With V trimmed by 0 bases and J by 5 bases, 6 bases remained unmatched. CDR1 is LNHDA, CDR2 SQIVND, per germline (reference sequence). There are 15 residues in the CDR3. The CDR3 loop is CASSIEGRGTYGYTF. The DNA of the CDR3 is TGTGCCAGTAGTATAGAAGGCAGGGGGACGTATGGCTACACCTTC.

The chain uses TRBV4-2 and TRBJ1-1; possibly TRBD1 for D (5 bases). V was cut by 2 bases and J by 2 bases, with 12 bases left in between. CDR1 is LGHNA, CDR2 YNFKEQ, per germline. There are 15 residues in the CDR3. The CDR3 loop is CASSQQTGGNTEAFF. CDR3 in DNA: TGTGCCAGCAGCCAACAAACGGGGGGAAACACTGAAGCTTTCTTT.

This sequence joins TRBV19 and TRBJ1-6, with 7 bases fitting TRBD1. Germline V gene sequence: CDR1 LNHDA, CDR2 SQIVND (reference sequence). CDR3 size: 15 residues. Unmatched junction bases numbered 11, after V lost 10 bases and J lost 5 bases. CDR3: CATSPGQINNSPLHF. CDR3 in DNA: TGTGCCACCTCCCCGGGACAGATCAATAATTCACCCCTCCACTTT.

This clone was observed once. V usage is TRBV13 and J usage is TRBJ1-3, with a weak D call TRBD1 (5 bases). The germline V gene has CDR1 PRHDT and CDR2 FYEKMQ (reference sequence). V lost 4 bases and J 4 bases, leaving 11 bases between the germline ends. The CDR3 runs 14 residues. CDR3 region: CASSSQGLGNTIYF. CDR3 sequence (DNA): TGTGCCAGCAGCTCCCAGGGACTCGGAAACACCATATATTTT.

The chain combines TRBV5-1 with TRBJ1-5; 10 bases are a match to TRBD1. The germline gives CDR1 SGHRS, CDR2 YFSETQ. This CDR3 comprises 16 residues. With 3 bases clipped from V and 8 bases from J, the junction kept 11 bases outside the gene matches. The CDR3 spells CASSSLGLGQGEPQHF. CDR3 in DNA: TGCGCCAGCAGCTCCCTAGGCCTCGGACAGGGGGAGCCCCAGCATTTT.

CDR3 bases: TGCGCCAGCAGCTTGTCCGCCGTTGGACCCGGGGATGAAAAACTGTTTTTT. Its protein is CASSLSAVGPGDEKLFF. The V and J genes are TRBV5-1 and TRBJ1-4; D unclear. The germline CDR1 and CDR2 sequences are SGHRS and YFSETQ. CDR3 length equals 17 residues. Deletions cut 1 base from V and 6 bases from J, with 19 bases between.

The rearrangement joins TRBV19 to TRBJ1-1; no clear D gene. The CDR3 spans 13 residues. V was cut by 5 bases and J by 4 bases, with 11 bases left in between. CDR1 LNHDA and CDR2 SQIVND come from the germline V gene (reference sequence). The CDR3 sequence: CASSHVAGTEAFF. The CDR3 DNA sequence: TGTGCCAGTAGTCATGTTGCAGGCACTGAAGCTTTCTTT. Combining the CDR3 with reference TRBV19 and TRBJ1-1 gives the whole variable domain DGGITQSPKYLFRKEGQNVTLSCEQNLNHDAMYWYRQDPGQGLRLIYYSQIVNDFQKGDIAEGYSVSREKKESFPLTVTSAQKNPTAFYLCASSHVAGTEAFFGQGTRLTVV.

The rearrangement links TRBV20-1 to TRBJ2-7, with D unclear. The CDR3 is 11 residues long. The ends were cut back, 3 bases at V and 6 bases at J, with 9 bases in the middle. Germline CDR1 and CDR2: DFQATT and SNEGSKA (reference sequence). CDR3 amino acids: CSARERLEQYF. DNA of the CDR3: TGCAGTGCTAGGGAGAGGCTCGAGCAGTACTTC.

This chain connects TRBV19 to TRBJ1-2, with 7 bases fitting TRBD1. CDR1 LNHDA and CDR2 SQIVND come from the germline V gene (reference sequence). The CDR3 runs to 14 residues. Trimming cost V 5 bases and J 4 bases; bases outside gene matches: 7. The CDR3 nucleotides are TGTGCCAGTAGTGCCACAGGGGTAGGCTATGGCTACACCTTC. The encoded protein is CASSATGVGYGYTF.